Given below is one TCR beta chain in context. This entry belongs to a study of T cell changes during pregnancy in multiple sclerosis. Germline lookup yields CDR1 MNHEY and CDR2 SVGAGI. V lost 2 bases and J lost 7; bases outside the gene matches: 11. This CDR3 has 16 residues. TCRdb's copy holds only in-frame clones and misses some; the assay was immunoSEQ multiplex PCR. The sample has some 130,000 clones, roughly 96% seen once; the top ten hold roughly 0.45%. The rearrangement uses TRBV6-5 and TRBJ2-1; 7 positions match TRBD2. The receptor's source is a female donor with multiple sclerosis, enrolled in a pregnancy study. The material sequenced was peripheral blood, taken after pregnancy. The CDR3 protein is CASSYSGGRIGNEQFF. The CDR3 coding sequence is TGTGCCAGCAGTTACAGTGGCGGGAGAATAGGGAATGAGCAGTTCTTC.